One and the same sample provided the 14 T cell receptor beta chains below, sequenced in a study of early T cells in non-severe SARS-CoV-2 infection. One entry per CDR3 protein results from TCRdb running MiXCR on the 5' RACE reads. The repertoire has approximately 68,000 distinct CDR3 sequences, 10% of them found once; the top ten carry 7.6%. The specimen was whole blood, collected at baseline. The receptors were gathered from an adult who was a healthcare worker with PCR-confirmed SARS-CoV-2 infection or an uninfected control (not recorded which).

The J gene is TRBJ1-2, the V gene TRBV4-1, with a weak D call TRBD1 (5 bases). Germline V lookup: CDR1 MGHRA, CDR2 YSYEKL. CDR3 length equals 13 residues. The germline V and J ends were trimmed by 4 bases and 8 bases, with 14 bases remaining between them. CDR3 bases: TGCGCCAGCAGCCCGAGGCAGGGCGGAGGCTACACCTTC. This encodes CASSPRQGGGYTF.

This clonotype has just a few counts. The CDR3 protein is CASSLVVTSYEQYF. The CDR3 DNA reads TGCGCCAGCAGCTTAGTGGTGACGTCCTACGAGCAGTACTTC. The V call is TRBV5-1, the J call TRBJ2-7; D is uncertain. Deletions cut 2 bases from V and 1 base from J, with 10 bases between. This CDR3 is built from 14 residues. The germline gives CDR1 SGHRS, CDR2 YFSETQ.

This clonotype has more than one count but fewer than ten. The CDR3 bases are TGTGCCAGCAGCCCAAGACTAGCGGGGGGCCCTAGCACAGATACGCAGTATTTT. It yields the protein CASSPRLAGGPSTDTQYF. The rearrangement links TRBV7-3 to TRBJ2-3; TRBD2 agrees at 13 bases. Unmatched junction bases numbered 8, after V lost 5 bases and J lost 0 bases. This CDR3 has 18 residues. Germline V lookup: CDR1 SGHTA, CDR2 FQGTGA.

This clonotype came up many times. The genes are TRBV20-1 and TRBJ2-1; D unresolved. V lost 0 bases, J lost 8 bases, and 14 bases lay in between. The CDR3 spans 14 residues. Germline V gene lookup returns CDR1 DFQATT and CDR2 SNEGSKA (reference sequence). The CDR3 nucleotides read TGCAGTGCTAGAGATCCCCAACTGAGGCATGAGCAGTTCTTC. It yields the protein CSARDPQLRHEQFF.

V is TRBV9 and J is TRBJ2-3; 11 bases line up with TRBD2. CDR1 and CDR2 from the germline V gene are SGDLS and YYNGEE. The V and J ends lost 4 bases and 2 bases, in that order; junction bases with no gene match: 3. The CDR3 spans 15 residues. CDR3 bases: TGTGCCAGCAGCCTACTAGCGGGGGACACAGATACGCAGTATTTT. Translating it yields CASSLLAGDTDTQYF.

This clonotype was observed at least ten times. This chain joins TRBV6-2 or TRBV6-3 and TRBJ1-2; the D gene is possibly TRBD1 (5 bases). In germline, CDR1 is MNHEY, CDR2 SVGEGT. Trimming shortened V by 5 bases and J by 4 bases, and 14 bases separated the two germline ends. The CDR3 consists of 14 residues. In nucleotides, the CDR3 is TGTGCCAGCAGTCCCACGACAGCAACCTATGGCTACACCTTC. Its translation is CASSPTTATYGYTF.

The V gene is TRBV7-9, the J gene TRBJ1-6, with D possibly TRBD1 on 5 matching bases. The germline gives CDR1 SEHNR, CDR2 FQNEAQ (reference sequence). The germline V and J ends were trimmed by 6 bases and 7 bases, with 13 bases remaining between them. The CDR3 contains 14 residues. This CDR3 is CASSTGTPNSPLHF. The DNA of the CDR3 is TGTGCCAGCAGTACCGGGACCCCAAATTCACCCCTCCACTTT.

This clonotype was seen more than once but under ten times. The chain uses TRBV20-1 and TRBJ2-1, with 8 nucleotides matching TRBD2. Trimming took 6 bases from V and 4 from J; bases not matched to a gene: 8. Germline V lookup: CDR1 DFQATT, CDR2 SNEGSKA (reference sequence). CDR3 length: 14 amino acids. The CDR3 loop reads CSASSGGLYNEQFF. The CDR3 bases are TGCAGTGCCTCCAGCGGGGGACTGTACAATGAGCAGTTCTTC.

V and J are TRBV3-1 and TRBJ1-1; 7 bases align to TRBD1. This CDR3 has 14 residues. CDR1 LGHDT and CDR2 YNNKEL come from the germline V gene (reference sequence). Losses at the gene ends were 4 bases for V and 1 base for J; bases not matched to a gene: 3. The CDR3 here is CASSLSGGNTEAFF. The CDR3 DNA reads TGTGCCAGCAGCCTTTCAGGGGGGAACACTGAAGCTTTCTTT. Based on the CDR3 plus reference TRBV3-1 and TRBJ1-1, the full variable domain is DTAVSQTPKYLVTQMGNDKSIKCEQNLGHDTMYWYKQDSKKFLKIMFSYNNKELIINETVPNRFSPKSPDKAHLNLHINSLELGDSAVYFCASSLSGGNTEAFFGQGTRLTVV.

The V and J genes are TRBV9 and TRBJ1-1, with D possibly being TRBD1 (6 bases). Germline CDR1 reads SGDLS; CDR2 reads YYNGEE. Trimming removed 4 bases from V and 5 bases from J, with 12 bases in between. The CDR3 runs 13 residues. The CDR3: CASSPQGKTEAFF. The CDR3 nucleotides are TGTGCCAGCAGCCCCCAGGGGAAGACTGAAGCTTTCTTT.

This clonotype has a count of ten or more. The V and J genes are TRBV5-4 and TRBJ2-1, with TRBD2 identical over 8 bases. The CDR3 spans 14 residues. Germline V gene lookup returns CDR1 SGHNT and CDR2 YYREEE (reference sequence). Germline trimming cut 2 bases from V and 5 bases from J; bases unmatched to any gene: 3. The CDR3 is CASSLAGEHNEQFF. For the CDR3, the DNA is TGTGCCAGCAGCTTAGCGGGGGAGCACAATGAGCAGTTCTTC.

CDR3 sequence (DNA): TGTGCCAGCAGCGAAGGACAGGGTTTCCCCTATAATTCACCCCTCCACTTT. Protein: CASSEGQGFPYNSPLHF. V and J are TRBV9 and TRBJ1-6; TRBD1 aligns across 8 bases. The CDR3 has 17 amino acids. V shed 3 bases, J shed 2 bases, and the junction held 7 bases outside the gene matches. CDR1 is SGDLS and CDR2 is YYNGEE in the germline V gene.

The chain employs TRBV2 and TRBJ2-5; D is unclear. Looked up from germline, CDR1 is SNHLY and CDR2 is FYNNEI. V dropped 5 bases and J dropped 2 bases, with 6 bases sitting between them. The CDR3 runs 12 residues. The CDR3 sequence: CASSSGQETQYF. In nucleotides, the CDR3 is TGTGCCAGCAGTTCCGGTCAAGAGACCCAGTACTTC.

The J gene is TRBJ1-1, the V gene TRBV27; D is unresolved. Between the trimmed V and J ends, which lost 2 bases and 0 bases, there was a span of 7 bases. The germline V gene has CDR1 MNHEY and CDR2 SMNVEV (reference sequence). The length of the CDR3 is 14 residues. Here the CDR3 reads CASSLVGMNTEAFF. The CDR3 DNA reads TGTGCCAGCAGTTTAGTCGGCATGAACACTGAAGCTTTCTTT.